In this sample, the clone carrying this TCR beta chain is large. The antigen remains undetermined. A mixed TRB-A/B primer pool amplified rearranged TRB by multiplex touch-down PCR. TCRdb reanalysed the multiplex PCR reads using MiXCR and keeps one entry per CDR3 protein. The profile shows 2,000 to 2,500 distinct CDR3 sequences, 22% of them singletons. Germline trimming cut 6 bases from V and 4 bases from J; bases unmatched to any gene: 5. Germline lookup yields CDR1 SQVTM and CDR2 ANQGSEA. This CDR3 region has 13 residues. The data originate from a study of T cell repertoires in aging, cancer and after chemotherapy. Overall study: Donor ages fell into six groups from 30 or younger up to 70 or older.

TCR beta rearrangements were amplified from peripheral blood genomic DNA. General study points: Across the chemotherapy interval, each cancer cohort showed higher median generation probability, suggesting thymic rebound.

The chain couples TRBV29-1 to TRBJ1-4; 7 nucleotides agree with TRBD1. The specimen sequenced was blood. The source is a human donor with a blood cancer. The CDR3, as DNA: TGCAGCGTAACCGGGACAGATAATGAAAAACTGTTTTTT. Protein sequence: CSVTGTDNEKLFF.